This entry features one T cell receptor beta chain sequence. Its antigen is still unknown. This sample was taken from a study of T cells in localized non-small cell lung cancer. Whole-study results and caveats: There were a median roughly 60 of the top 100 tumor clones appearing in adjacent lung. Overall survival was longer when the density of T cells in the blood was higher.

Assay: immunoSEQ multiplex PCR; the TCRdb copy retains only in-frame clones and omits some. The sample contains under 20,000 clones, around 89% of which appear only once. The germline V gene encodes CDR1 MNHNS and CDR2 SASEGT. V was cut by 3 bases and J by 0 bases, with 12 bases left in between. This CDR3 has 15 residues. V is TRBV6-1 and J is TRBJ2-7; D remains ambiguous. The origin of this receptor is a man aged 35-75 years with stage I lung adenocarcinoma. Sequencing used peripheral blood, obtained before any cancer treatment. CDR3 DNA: TGTGCCAGCAGTGAGAGGAGCGCCCACTCCTACGAGCAGTACTTC. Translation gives CASSERSAHSYEQYF.